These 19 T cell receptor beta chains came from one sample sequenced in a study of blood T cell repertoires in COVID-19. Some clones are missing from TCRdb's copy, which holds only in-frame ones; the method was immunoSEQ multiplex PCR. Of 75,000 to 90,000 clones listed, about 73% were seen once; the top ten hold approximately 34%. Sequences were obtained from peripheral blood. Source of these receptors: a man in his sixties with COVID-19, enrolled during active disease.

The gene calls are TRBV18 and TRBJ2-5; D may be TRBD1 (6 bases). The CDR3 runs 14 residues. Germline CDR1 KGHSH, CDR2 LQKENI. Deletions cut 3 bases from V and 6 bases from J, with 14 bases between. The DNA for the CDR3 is TGTGCCAGCTCACCGGCACAGGGTCTCAAGACCCAGTACTTC. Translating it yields CASSPAQGLKTQYF.

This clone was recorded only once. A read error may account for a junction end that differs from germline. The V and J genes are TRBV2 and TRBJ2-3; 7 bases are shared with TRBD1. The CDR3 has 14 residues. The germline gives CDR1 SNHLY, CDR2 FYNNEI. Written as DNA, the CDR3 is TGTGCCAGCAGAGAAGACAGGGTGGCAGATACGCAGTATTTT. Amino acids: CASREDRVADTQYF.

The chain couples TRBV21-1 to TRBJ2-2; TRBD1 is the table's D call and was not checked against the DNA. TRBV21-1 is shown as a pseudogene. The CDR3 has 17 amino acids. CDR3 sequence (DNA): TGTGCCAGCAGCACGAGGATGGGACAGGGTAACACCGGGGAGCTGTTTTTT. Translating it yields CASSTRMGQGNTGELFF.

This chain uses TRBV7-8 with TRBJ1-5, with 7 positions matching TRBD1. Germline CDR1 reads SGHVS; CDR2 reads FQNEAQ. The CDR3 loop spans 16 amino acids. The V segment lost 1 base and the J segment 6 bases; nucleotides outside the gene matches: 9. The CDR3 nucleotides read TGTGCCAGCAGCTTAGAAGCGACAGGGCGATTTCAGCCCCAGCATTTT. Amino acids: CASSLEATGRFQPQHF.

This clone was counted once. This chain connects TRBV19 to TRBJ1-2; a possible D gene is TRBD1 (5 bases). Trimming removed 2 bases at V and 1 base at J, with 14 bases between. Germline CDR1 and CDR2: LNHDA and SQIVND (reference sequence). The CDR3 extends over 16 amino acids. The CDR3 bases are TGTGCCAGTAGTATAATCTCCCCAGGGTTTAACTATGGCTACACCTTC. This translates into CASSIISPGFNYGYTF.

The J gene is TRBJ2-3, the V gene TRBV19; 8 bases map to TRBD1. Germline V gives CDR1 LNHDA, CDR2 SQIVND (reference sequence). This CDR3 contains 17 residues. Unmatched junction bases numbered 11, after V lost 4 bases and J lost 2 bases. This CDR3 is CASSRGTGTGYTDTQYF. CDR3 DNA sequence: TGTGCCAGTAGTAGGGGGACCGGGACAGGCTACACAGATACGCAGTATTTT.

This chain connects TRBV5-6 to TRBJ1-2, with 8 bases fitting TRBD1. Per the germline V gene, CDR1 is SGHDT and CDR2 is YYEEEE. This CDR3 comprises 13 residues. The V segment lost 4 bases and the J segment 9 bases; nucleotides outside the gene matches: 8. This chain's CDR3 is CASSGGDRRRYTF. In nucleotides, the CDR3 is TGTGCCAGCAGCGGTGGGGACAGGCGTCGCTACACCTTC.

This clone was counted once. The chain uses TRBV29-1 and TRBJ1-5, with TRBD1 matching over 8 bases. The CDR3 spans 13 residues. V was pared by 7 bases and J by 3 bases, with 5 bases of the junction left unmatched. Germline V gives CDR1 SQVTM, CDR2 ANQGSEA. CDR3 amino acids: CSGQTGVNQPQHF. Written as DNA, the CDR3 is TGCAGCGGCCAGACAGGGGTCAATCAGCCCCAGCATTTT.

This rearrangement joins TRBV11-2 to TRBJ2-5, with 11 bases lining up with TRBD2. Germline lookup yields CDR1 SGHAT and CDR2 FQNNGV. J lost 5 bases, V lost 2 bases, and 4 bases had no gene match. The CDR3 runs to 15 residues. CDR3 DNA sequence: TGTGCCAGCAGCTTACCCCCTAGCGGGGGGGAGACCCAGTACTTC. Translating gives CASSLPPSGGETQYF.

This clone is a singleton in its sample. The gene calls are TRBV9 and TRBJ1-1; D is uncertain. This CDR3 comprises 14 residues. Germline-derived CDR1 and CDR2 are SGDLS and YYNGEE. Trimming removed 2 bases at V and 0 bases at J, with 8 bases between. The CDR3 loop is CASSVRSVNTEAFF. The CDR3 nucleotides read TGTGCCAGCAGCGTTCGCAGTGTGAACACTGAAGCTTTCTTT.

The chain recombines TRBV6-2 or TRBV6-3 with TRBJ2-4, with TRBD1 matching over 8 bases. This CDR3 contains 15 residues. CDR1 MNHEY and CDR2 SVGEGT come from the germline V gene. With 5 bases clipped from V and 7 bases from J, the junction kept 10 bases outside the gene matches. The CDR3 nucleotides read TGTGCCAGCAGTCCCAGGACAGGGAAACTCAACATTCAGTACTTC. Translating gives CASSPRTGKLNIQYF.

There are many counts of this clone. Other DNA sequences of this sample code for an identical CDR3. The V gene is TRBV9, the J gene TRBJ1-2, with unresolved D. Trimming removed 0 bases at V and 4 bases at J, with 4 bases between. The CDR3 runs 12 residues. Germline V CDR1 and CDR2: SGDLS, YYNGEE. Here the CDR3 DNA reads TGTGCCAGCAGCGTAGATAGCTATGGCTACACCTTC. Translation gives CASSVDSYGYTF. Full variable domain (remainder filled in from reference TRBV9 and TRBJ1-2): DSGVTQTPKHLITATGQRVTLRCSPRSGDLSVYWYQQSLDQGLQFLIQYYNGEERAKGNILERFSAQQFPDLHSELNLSSLELGDSALYFCASSVDSYGYTFGSGTRLTVV.

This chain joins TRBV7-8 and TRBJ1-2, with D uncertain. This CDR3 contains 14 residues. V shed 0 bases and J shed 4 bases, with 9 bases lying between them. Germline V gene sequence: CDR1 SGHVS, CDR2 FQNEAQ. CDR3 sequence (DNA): TGTGCCAGCAGCTTAGCGCAGGCCACCTATGGCTACACCTTC. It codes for CASSLAQATYGYTF. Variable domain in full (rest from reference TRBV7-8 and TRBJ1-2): GAGVSQSPRYKVAKRGQDVALRCDPISGHVSLFWYQQALGQGPEFLTYFQNEAQLDKSGLPSDRFFAERPEGSVSTLKIQRTQQEDSAVYLCASSLAQATYGYTFGSGTRLTVV.

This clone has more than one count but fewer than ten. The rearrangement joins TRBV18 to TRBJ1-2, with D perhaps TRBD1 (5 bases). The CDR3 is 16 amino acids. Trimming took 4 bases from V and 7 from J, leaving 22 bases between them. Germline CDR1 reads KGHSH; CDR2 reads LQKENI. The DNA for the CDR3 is TGTGCCAGCTCACTTAATTGGGACTCAGAAAGAGGTGGCTACACCTTC. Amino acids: CASSLNWDSERGGYTF. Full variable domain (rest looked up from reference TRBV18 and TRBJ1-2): NAGVMQNPRHLVRRRGQEARLRCSPMKGHSHVYWYRQLPEEGLKFMVYLQKENIIDESGMPKERFSAEFPKEGPSILRIQQVVRGDSAAYFCASSLNWDSERGGYTFGSGTRLTVV.

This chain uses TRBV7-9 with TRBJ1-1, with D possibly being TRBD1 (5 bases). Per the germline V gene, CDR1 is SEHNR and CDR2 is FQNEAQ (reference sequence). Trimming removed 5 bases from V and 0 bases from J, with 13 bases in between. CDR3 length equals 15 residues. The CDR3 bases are TGTGCCAGCAGCCCCGGGGGAGGCTTGAACACTGAAGCTTTCTTT. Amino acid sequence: CASSPGGGLNTEAFF.

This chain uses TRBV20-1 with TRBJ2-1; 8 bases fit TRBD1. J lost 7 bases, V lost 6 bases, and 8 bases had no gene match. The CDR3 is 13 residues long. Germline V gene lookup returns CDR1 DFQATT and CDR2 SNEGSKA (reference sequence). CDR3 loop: CSASQGAGNEQFF. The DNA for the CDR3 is TGCAGTGCGAGTCAGGGGGCAGGAAATGAGCAGTTCTTC.

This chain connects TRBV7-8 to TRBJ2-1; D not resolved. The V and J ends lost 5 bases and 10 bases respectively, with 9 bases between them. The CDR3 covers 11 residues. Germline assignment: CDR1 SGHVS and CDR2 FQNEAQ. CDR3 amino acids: CASSLSPEQFF. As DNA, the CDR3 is TGTGCCAGCAGCCTGAGCCCCGAGCAGTTCTTC.

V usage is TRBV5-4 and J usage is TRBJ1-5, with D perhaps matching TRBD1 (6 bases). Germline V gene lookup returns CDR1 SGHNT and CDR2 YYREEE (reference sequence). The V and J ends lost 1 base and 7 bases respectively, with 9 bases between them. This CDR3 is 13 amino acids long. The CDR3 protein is CASSLHGGQPQHF. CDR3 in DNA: TGTGCCAGCAGCTTGCATGGGGGCCAGCCCCAGCATTTT.

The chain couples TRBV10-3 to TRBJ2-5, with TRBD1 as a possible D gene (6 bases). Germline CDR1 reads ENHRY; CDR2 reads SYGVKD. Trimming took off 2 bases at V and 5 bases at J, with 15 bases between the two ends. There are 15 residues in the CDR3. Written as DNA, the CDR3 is TGTGCCATCAGTGAGAGGACAGTTCGGTCGGAGACCCAGTACTTC. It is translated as CAISERTVRSETQYF.